This T cell receptor (beta chain) stems from a study of blood T cell repertoires in COVID-19. About the research overall: The samples span acute and convalescent COVID-19 from the United States, Italy and Spain.

J gave up 7 bases and V 8 bases, and 7 bases lay outside the gene matches. Germline V gene sequence: CDR1 LNHDA, CDR2 SQIVND (reference sequence). There are 14 residues in the CDR3. As handled by the study authors: Nucleated cell number was recorded as an estimate derived from reference gene primer amplification. Sequencing used immunoSEQ multiplex PCR; TCRdb keeps in-frame clones, though not all of them. The V and J calls and clone size are taken from that table; D and trimming were inferred from the DNA. The sample has about 260,000 clones, about 86% seen once; the top ten hold approximately 4%. This TCR was recovered from a man aged 30 to 45 with acute COVID-19. The chain employs TRBV19 and TRBJ2-1; 11 bases line up with TRBD1. Sequencing was performed on PBMCs or T cells enriched from blood (not recorded which). CDR3: CASSDRGRVNEQFF. CDR3 sequence (DNA): TGTGCCAGTTCGGACAGGGGGCGGGTTAATGAGCAGTTCTTC.